These 19 T cell receptor beta chains were sequenced from one sample in a study of blood T cell repertoires in COVID-19. This table comes from immunoSEQ multiplex PCR, and its TCRdb copy is limited to in-frame clones, with some not included. The repertoire consists of around 230,000 clones, with over 70% occurring once and the leading ten covering roughly 8.2%. The specimen was peripheral blood. The receptors derive from a woman in her 50s with acute or convalescent COVID-19.

This clone was counted a few times. This chain uses TRBV27 with TRBJ1-1, with TRBD1 as a possible D gene (6 bases). Germline CDR1 reads MNHEY; CDR2 reads SMNVEV (reference sequence). V lost 4 bases, J lost 1 base, and 7 bases lay in between. This CDR3 is built from 13 residues. The CDR3: CASSSTGNTEAFF. The CDR3, as DNA: TGTGCCAGCAGTTCGACAGGGAACACTGAAGCTTTCTTT.

The gene calls are TRBV5-1 and TRBJ2-5, with 12 bases lining up with TRBD1. The germline V gene has CDR1 SGHRS and CDR2 YFSETQ. The CDR3 is 17 amino acids. Unmatched junction bases numbered 9, after V lost 1 base and J lost 5 bases. Here the CDR3 reads CASSLMGQGAIGETQYF. The CDR3 nucleotides read TGCGCCAGCAGCTTGATGGGACAGGGGGCGATCGGGGAGACCCAGTACTTC. Full variable domain (missing parts from reference TRBV5-1 and TRBJ2-5): KAGVTQTPRYLIKTRGQQVTLSCSPISGHRSVSWYQQTPGQGLQFLFEYFSETQRNKGNFPGRFSGRQFSNSRSEMNVSTLELGDSALYLCASSLMGQGAIGETQYFGPGTRLLVL.

V usage is TRBV2 and J usage is TRBJ2-1; TRBD1 matches 9 bases. Germline CDR1 SNHLY, CDR2 FYNNEI. V was clipped by 6 bases and J by 8 bases; unmatched bases: 20. This CDR3 is built from 18 residues. CDR3 DNA: TGTGCCAGCAGAAAACTTACCGGGACAGGGAACAGAATCGATGAGCAGTTCTTC. It codes for CASRKLTGTGNRIDEQFF.

The chain carries TRBV27 and TRBJ2-7; D is unresolved. Trimming shortened V by 0 bases and J by 2 bases, and 5 bases separated the two germline ends. CDR1 is MNHEY, CDR2 SMNVEV, per germline (reference sequence). CDR3 size: 13 residues. The CDR3 DNA sequence: TGTGCCAGCAGTTTATCGCCGGCCTACGAGCAGTACTTC. It is translated as CASSLSPAYEQYF.

This chain connects TRBV29-1 to TRBJ1-1; D remains ambiguous. The length of the CDR3 is 12 residues. Germline CDR1 and CDR2: SQVTM and ANQGSEA. V lost 1 base to trimming and J lost 7 bases, with 10 bases between them. CDR3 sequence (DNA): TGCAGCGTTGAAGGTGGCAGAATTGAAGCTTTCTTT. This codes for CSVEGGRIEAFF.

The J gene is TRBJ1-1, the V gene TRBV6-2 or TRBV6-3; D may be TRBD1 (6 bases). V shed 4 bases and J shed 3 bases, with 9 bases lying between them. CDR1 is MNHEY, CDR2 SVGEGT, per germline. This CDR3 has 13 amino acids. Written as DNA, the CDR3 is TGTGCCAGCAGTTCACAGGGTTACACTGAAGCTTTCTTT. This encodes CASSSQGYTEAFF.

V usage is TRBV5-1 and J usage is TRBJ1-6; TRBD1 is a possible D gene (5 bases). The CDR3 covers 15 residues. The germline V and J ends were trimmed by 4 bases and 5 bases, with 13 bases remaining between them. In germline, CDR1 is SGHRS, CDR2 YFSETQ. Here the CDR3 reads CASSIRTGDNSPLHF. The DNA of the CDR3 is TGCGCCAGCAGCATTCGAACGGGGGATAATTCACCCCTCCACTTT.

This clone has a single count. The V call is TRBV11-2, the J call TRBJ2-7; TRBD1 agrees at 8 bases. Unmatched junction bases numbered 8, after V lost 2 bases and J lost 5 bases. Germline loops: CDR1 SGHAT, CDR2 FQNNGV. The CDR3 contains 15 residues. The CDR3 DNA is TGTGCCAGCAGCTTACGAACAGGGGGAATCGACGAGCAGTACTTC. Its protein is CASSLRTGGIDEQYF.

The chain joins TRBV4-1 to TRBJ2-3, with a tentative D call TRBD1 (5 bases). Per the germline V gene, CDR1 is MGHRA and CDR2 is YSYEKL. Trimming stripped 0 bases from V and 1 base from J, with 11 bases between. This CDR3 spans 16 amino acids. The CDR3 sequence: CASSQDDSQGTDTQYF. Written as DNA, the CDR3 is TGCGCCAGCAGCCAAGACGACAGCCAGGGCACAGATACGCAGTATTTT.

The chain recombines TRBV10-3 with TRBJ2-1, with 10 bases lining up with TRBD1. This CDR3 is 12 amino acids long. V dropped 11 bases and J dropped 5; count of bases not matched to a gene: 3. CDR1 is ENHRY and CDR2 is SYGVKD in the germline V gene. CDR3 amino acids: CAVGQGDNEQFF. DNA of the CDR3: TGTGCCGTAGGACAGGGGGACAATGAGCAGTTCTTC.

This sequence joins TRBV3-1 (or the pseudogene TRBV3-2) and TRBJ2-3; D possibly corresponds to TRBD2 (6 bases). Germline-derived CDR1 and CDR2 are LGHDT and YNNKEL (reference sequence). Trimming took off 3 bases at V and 1 base at J, with 11 bases between the two ends. This CDR3 region has 15 residues. The CDR3 DNA reads as TGTGCCAGCAGCCAGGTTCCGGGGGGCACAGATACGCAGTATTTT. This translates into CASSQVPGGTDTQYF.

The J gene is TRBJ2-7, the V gene TRBV24-1; possible D gene TRBD1, 5 bases. V was shortened by 3 bases and J by 6 bases, with 11 bases between the two germline ends. Germline values: CDR1 KGHDR, CDR2 SFDVKD. This CDR3 comprises 13 residues. The CDR3 nucleotides are TGTGCCACCAGTGATCCAGGGAATGCCGAGCAGTACTTC. This sequence encodes CATSDPGNAEQYF.

The chain recombines TRBV30 with TRBJ2-2; 13 bases map to TRBD2. Germline assignment: CDR1 GTSNPN and CDR2 SVGIG (reference sequence). With 3 bases clipped from V and 7 bases from J, the junction kept 8 bases outside the gene matches. The CDR3 has 16 amino acids. The CDR3 region has the DNA TGTGCCTGGAGCCTACTAGCGGGAGGGCCTGGCGGGGAGCTGTTTTTT. Amino acids: CAWSLLAGGPGGELFF.

The chain couples TRBV2 to TRBJ2-7; tentative D call: TRBD2 (7 bases). The CDR3 loop spans 12 amino acids. Germline lookup yields CDR1 SNHLY and CDR2 FYNNEI. The V and J ends lost 7 bases and 6 bases respectively, with 13 bases between them. The CDR3 nucleotides read TGTGCCAGCATTCGGGGGGCCGGCGAGCAGTACTTC. Translating it yields CASIRGAGEQYF.

V usage is TRBV19 and J usage is TRBJ1-1, with 7 nucleotides matching TRBD1. This CDR3 spans 14 amino acids. In germline, CDR1 is LNHDA, CDR2 SQIVND (reference sequence). J was trimmed by 1 base and V by 8 bases; bases with no gene match: 7. CDR3 sequence: CASSPGTANTEAFF. The DNA of the CDR3 is TGTGCCAGTTCTCCCGGGACAGCGAACACTGAAGCTTTCTTT.

The chain has TRBV30 and TRBJ2-4; 7 bases match TRBD1. Per germline, CDR1 GTSNPN and CDR2 SVGIG (reference sequence). The ends lost 2 bases at V and 5 bases at J; junction bases unmatched: 3. The CDR3 is 13 amino acids. The CDR3 bases are TGTGCCTGGAGTCTGGGACAGCAAAACATTCAGTACTTC. Translated: CAWSLGQQNIQYF.

The chain links TRBV4-2 to TRBJ2-3; 8 nucleotides line up with TRBD2. J lost 6 bases, V lost 1 base, and 3 bases had no gene match. CDR1 is LGHNA and CDR2 is YNFKEQ in the germline V gene. There are 14 residues in the CDR3. In DNA, the CDR3 is TGTGCCAGCAGCCAAGTACGGGAGGGCGATACGCAGTATTTT. It encodes CASSQVREGDTQYF.

The genes are TRBV15 and TRBJ2-1, with 10 bases matching TRBD1. CDR3 length equals 17 residues. The germline gives CDR1 LNHNV, CDR2 YYDKDF (reference sequence). The junction had 9 bases not matched to a gene; V was cut back by 0 bases and J by 7 bases. The CDR3 DNA sequence: TGTGCCACCAGCAGAGATAAGGGACAGGGGTTAAGAAATGAGCAGTTCTTC. Its translation: CATSRDKGQGLRNEQFF. The complete variable domain, with remaining parts taken from reference TRBV15 and TRBJ2-1, reads DAMVIQNPRYQVTQFGKPVTLSCSQTLNHNVMYWYQQKSSQAPKLLFHYYDKDFNNEADTPDNFQSRRPNTSFCFLDIRSPGLGDTAMYLCATSRDKGQGLRNEQFFGPGTRLTVL.

The J gene is TRBJ2-7, the V gene TRBV27, with a tentative D call TRBD1 (6 bases). The germline V and J ends were trimmed by 8 bases and 2 bases, with 16 bases remaining between them. The CDR3 runs 14 residues. CDR1 is MNHEY and CDR2 is SMNVEV in the germline V gene (reference sequence). The CDR3 DNA follows: TGTGCCAGCCCACAGGGCTCCCGAACCTACGAGCAGTACTTC. It codes for CASPQGSRTYEQYF.